Listed below are T cell receptor beta chains from one sample, sequenced in a study of neurological immune-mediated disorders. TCRdb called the 5' RACE reads again in MiXCR, with one record for every CDR3 protein. The sample includes tens of thousands of distinct CDR3 sequences, 4.8% of them seen just once. The specimen was CD4+ T cells from blood. These receptors all stem from a young man in good health. Both conserved end residues are part of each CDR3.

v_call cdr3_aa
TRBV5-1 CASSYGQGGELFF
TRBV5-1 CASSASSSSGNTIYF
TRBV7-2 CASSLLSGTGGTEAFF
TRBV5-6 CASSAIRQGVNYGYTF
TRBV20-1 CSAPTSGDYNEQFF
TRBV5-1 CASGTERNEQFF
TRBV9 CASSVLSLRGHNEQFF
TRBV29-1 CSAAPLLIQETQYF
TRBV7-6 CASSSYRGLDGYTF
TRBV6-6 CASTYSAGATEAFF
TRBV3-1 CASSQEDNQPQHF
TRBV5-1 CASSLGQTTNEKLFF
TRBV5-1 CASSARPGGRSGANVLTF
TRBV28 CASSLQPSSYEQYF
TRBV5-1 CASSPLGMETQYF
TRBV29-1 CSVDRQDTDTQYF
TRBV9 CASSASPRAEGGYTF
TRBV20-1 CSARDPWTADEAFF
TRBV27 CASRPVVWDGYEQYF
TRBV10-3 CAMGHRDTGELFF
TRBV9 CASSSGLGNQPQHF
TRBV5-1 CASSTNGETQYF
TRBV20-1 CSAAGRATNEKLFF
TRBV7-6 CASSLGTGSNQPQHF
TRBV7-6 CASSLVSQTIETQYF
TRBV6-5 CASSRAVNTEAFF
TRBV7-2 CASSLGGTGSGDTQYF
TRBV6-1 CASSETAGSYEQYF
TRBV5-1 CASRKELAGGQETQYF
TRBV7-6 CASSLFAGQEGQPQHF
TRBV29-1 CSVGGVTEKLFF
TRBV24-1 CVTSDGTSGAYEQYF
TRBV12-3/TRBV12-4 CASSRGKAEALF
TRBV12-3/TRBV12-4 CASSLGQSNTEAFF
TRBV6-1 CASSEAGQGVRNIQYF
TRBV7-9 CASSLQGGGNTIYF
TRBV9 CASSVTGANTEAFF
TRBV3-1 CASSQGGKGIDEQYF
TRBV6-5 CASTYRASSEQFF
TRBV27 CASSLVGHRQPQHF
TRBV4-1 CASSQSEGANGYTF
TRBV3-1 CASSQGQGPTEAFF
TRBV5-1 CASSATGTPGTGELFF
TRBV5-1 CASSDPRGGTEAFF
TRBV7-9 CASSLSGGNTEAFF